The T cell receptor beta chain described here comes from a study of radiation and T cells in renal cell carcinoma. Study-wide findings and caveats: Compared with controls, irradiated tumors had more, larger dominant CDR3 motifs. Top tumor clonotypes rose in blood 2 weeks post-radiation, then contracted.

CDR3 size: 18 residues. CDR1 SNHLY and CDR2 FYNNEI come from the germline V gene. V was shortened by 8 bases and J by 4 bases, with 29 bases between the two germline ends. Indicated treatment: 15 Gy SBRT to primary tumor, nephrectomy 4 weeks later. TCRdb's table, derived via immunoSEQ multiplex PCR, lists solely in-frame clones and lacks some. In the table there are 15,000 to 20,000 clones, about 50% of which are singletons. This clone is medium-sized within its sample. The antigen is not known. The chain combines TRBV2 with TRBJ2-5, with a possible D match to TRBD2 (6 bases). This sequence originates from a man aged 50-60 years with renal cell carcinoma. The material was tumor tissue, obtained from a patient whose treatment included radiotherapy and nephrectomy. CDR3 sequence reads: CASLRGIVSRVNRETQYF. DNA of the CDR3: TGTGCCAGCCTGCGGGGCATTGTTTCGAGGGTTAATAGAGAGACCCAGTACTTC.